This T cell receptor (beta chain) was sequenced in a study of blood T cell repertoires in COVID-19. V gave up 4 bases and J gave up 9 bases, with 17 bases separating them. From germline, CDR1 is SGHRS and CDR2 YFSETQ. This CDR3 spans 15 amino acids. The method was immunoSEQ multiplex PCR; TCRdb's version includes in-frame clones alone and lacks a portion of them. The repertoire holds around 110,000 clones, with 80% to 90% as singletons. The chain employs TRBV5-1 and TRBJ1-6; TRBD1 might be the D (6 bases). This TCR was sampled from a man in his forties with acute or convalescent COVID-19. Sequenced sample: peripheral blood. CDR3 nucleotides: TGCGCCAGCAGCCCGCAGGGGCGTCAGTCTTCACCCCTCCACTTT. Its translation is CASSPQGRQSSPLHF.